This T cell receptor beta chain was documented in a study of blood T cells in healthy people across ages. Study-level findings and limits: Naive T cell percentage showed a strong correlation with the diversity of TCR beta.

Germline V lookup: CDR1 SGHRS, CDR2 YFSETQ. The CDR3 extends over 15 amino acids. This clonotype was counted only a few times. What it binds is not known. A sample-barcoded 5' primer and a J-beta primer mix were used in a second PCR of roughly 7 to 11 cycles. Each cDNA molecule carried a tag from a template-switch adaptor that contained 12 random nucleotides. No fewer than 3 million CDR3-containing paired-end reads came from each sample. TCRdb re-called the 5' RACE reads with MiXCR, one entry per CDR3 protein. Among hundreds of thousands of distinct CDR3 sequences listed, 21% were seen once. The sample was blood. The V and J genes are TRBV5-1 and TRBJ2-5; 8 nucleotides align to TRBD1. The J call may not be correct, given that the DNA end is closer to TRBJ2-7. The clonotype comes from a man in his 70s in good health. The CDR3 is CASSLTPGQDYEQYF. DNA for the CDR3: TGCGCCAGCAGCTTGACCCCGGGACAGGACTACGAGCAGTACTTC.